The 27 T cell receptor beta chains below were found in one sample sequenced in a study of blood T cells in healthy people across ages. Primed by a sample-barcoded 5' primer and a J-beta primer mix, a second PCR proceeded for about 6 to 11 cycles. TCRdb re-derived calls from the 5' RACE reads in MiXCR, one entry per CDR3 protein. The sample consists of fewer than 1,000,000 distinct CDR3 sequences, more than 40% of them appearing once. The sequenced sample consisted of blood. The receptors derive from a man aged 55 to 70 in good health.

The rearrangement links TRBV12-3 or TRBV12-4 to TRBJ2-7, with 9 bases identical to TRBD1. The length of the CDR3 is 14 residues. V lost 7 bases to trimming and J lost 2 bases; unmatched junction nucleotides: 6. The CDR3 here is CASTETGGPYEQYF. CDR3 DNA: TGTGCCAGCACCGAGACAGGGGGACCCTACGAGCAGTACTTC.

CDR3 loop: CASSLNTQPQHF. The CDR3 DNA sequence: TGTGCCAGCAGCCTAAATACTCAGCCCCAGCATTTT. The chain employs TRBV7-2 and TRBJ1-5; unclear D gene. Germline-derived CDR1 and CDR2 are SGHTA and FQGNSA. V lost 5 bases to trimming and J lost 6 bases, with 8 bases between them. The CDR3 length is 12 residues.

The V call is TRBV3-1, the J call TRBJ1-1; weak D call: TRBD1 (5 bases). Germline CDR1 reads LGHDT; CDR2 reads YNNKEL (reference sequence). The CDR3 runs 14 residues. Trimming removed 1 base at V and 10 bases at J, with 16 bases between. The CDR3 DNA follows: TGTGCCAGCAGCCAAGTCTCAGGGTCGAGCGGAGCTTTCTTT. Its protein product is CASSQVSGSSGAFF.

This clonotype came up many times. This chain connects TRBV20-1 to TRBJ2-1; 8 bases are shared with TRBD2. Looked up from germline, CDR1 is DFQATT and CDR2 is SNEGSKA (reference sequence). The length of the CDR3 is 15 residues. Trimming at V came to 6 bases and at J to 5 bases, leaving 12 bases not matched to a gene. DNA for the CDR3: TGCAGTGCCACCCCCCCCGAGCGGGGGCACAATGAGCAGTTCTTC. It yields the protein CSATPPERGHNEQFF.

This clonotype has just a few counts. The genes are TRBV3-1 and TRBJ2-7; TRBD1 matches 11 bases. Germline CDR1 LGHDT, CDR2 YNNKEL (reference sequence). V gave up 0 bases and J gave up 6 bases; unmatched junction bases: 1. There are 14 residues in the CDR3. CDR3 sequence: CASSQEDRGREQYF. The CDR3 nucleotides are TGTGCCAGCAGCCAAGAGGACAGGGGGCGCGAGCAGTACTTC.

This clonotype was observed once. The V call is TRBV6-5, the J call TRBJ1-6; 9 positions match TRBD1. Germline V CDR1 and CDR2: MNHEY, SVGAGI. The V gene end was trimmed by 2 bases and the J gene end by 6 bases; junction bases not matched to a gene: 2. This CDR3 has 15 residues. Written as DNA, the CDR3 is TGTGCCAGCAGTTACGGGGACAGGGCTAATTCACCCCTCCACTTT. Its protein product is CASSYGDRANSPLHF.

The rearrangement uses TRBV3-1 and TRBJ2-7, with D possibly matching TRBD1 (5 bases). The DNA end favors TRBJ2-5, so the J call may be wrong. The CDR3 spans 15 residues. Germline-derived CDR1 and CDR2 are LGHDT and YNNKEL (reference sequence). The CDR3 DNA reads as TGTGCCAGCAGCCAAAGTATAGGGGCGAAAGAGACCCAGTACTTC. The encoded protein is CASSQSIGAKETQYF.

The table lists this clonotype with a few counts. The rearrangement joins TRBV6-5 to TRBJ1-2, with D possibly TRBD1 on 5 matching bases. The CDR3 covers 12 residues. Trimming removed 7 bases at V and 6 bases at J, with 12 bases between. Per the germline V gene, CDR1 is MNHEY and CDR2 is SVGAGI. The CDR3 protein is CASTASGNGYTF. The CDR3 DNA follows: TGTGCCAGCACCGCGTCAGGGAATGGCTACACCTTC.

For this clonotype: One base away lies a much larger clone, so this may be a sequencing read error. CDR3 DNA: TGCAGTGCTAGGAAAGCGGGGGGGCCCTATGAGCAGTACTTC. Its translation: CSARKAGGPYEQYF. The chain uses TRBV20-1 and TRBJ2-1, with TRBD2 identical over 10 bases. The DNA end is a closer match to TRBJ2-7, so the J assignment may be wrong. CDR1 and CDR2 (germline): DFQATT, SNEGSKA (reference sequence). CDR3 size: 14 residues.

As regards this clonotype: This could be a read error, since a much larger clone is one nucleotide away. This chain connects TRBV10-3 to TRBJ2-5; 8 positions match TRBD2. Germline values: CDR1 ENHRY, CDR2 SYGVKD. The junction had 7 bases not matched to a gene; V was cut back by 0 bases and J by 7 bases. This CDR3 has 15 amino acids. DNA of the CDR3: TGTGCCATCAGTGAGTCGAGCGGGGGCGGGGGGACCCAGTACTTC. It encodes CAISESSGGGGTQYF.

J is TRBJ2-7 and V is TRBV4-3, with D perhaps TRBD2 (6 bases). Trimming removed 1 base at V and 10 bases at J, with 17 bases between. Looked up from germline, CDR1 is LGHNA and CDR2 is YSLEER. CDR3 length: 14 residues. CDR3: CASSQVVGGPTQYF. The CDR3 DNA sequence: TGCGCCAGCAGCCAAGTTGTCGGGGGACCCACCCAGTACTTC.

The chain uses TRBV18 and TRBJ1-6; D remains ambiguous. Germline CDR1 reads KGHSH; CDR2 reads LQKENI. V shed 4 bases and J shed 6 bases, with 13 bases lying between them. This CDR3 spans 15 amino acids. DNA for the CDR3: TGTGCCAGCTCACATCCAGGAAATTTTAATTCACCCCTCCACTTT. It codes for CASSHPGNFNSPLHF.

This clonotype was detected many times. The chain recombines TRBV25-1 with TRBJ2-7; the match to TRBD2 covers 7 bases. V lost 1 base and J lost 0; bases outside the gene matches: 6. The germline gives CDR1 MGHDK, CDR2 SYGVNS. The CDR3 consists of 16 residues. The chain's CDR3 is CASSEWGGRSSYEQYF. The CDR3 coding sequence is TGTGCCAGCAGTGAATGGGGAGGGAGGTCCTCCTACGAGCAGTACTTC.

V and J are TRBV7-9 and TRBJ2-1, with 7 nucleotides matching TRBD1. Germline V gene sequence: CDR1 SEHNR, CDR2 FQNEAQ (reference sequence). V shed 4 bases and J 5 bases; nucleotides not matched to a gene: 8. The CDR3 covers 15 residues. In DNA, the CDR3 is TGTGCCAGCAGCTATTCGACAGGGTCCCACAATGAGCAGTTCTTC. Residues: CASSYSTGSHNEQFF. Using reference TRBV7-9 and TRBJ2-1 for the parts outside the CDR3, the full variable domain is DTGVSQNPRHKITKRGQNVTFRCDPISEHNRLYWYRQTLGQGPEFLTYFQNEAQLEKSRLLSDRFSAERPKGSFSTLEIQRTEQGDSAMYLCASSYSTGSHNEQFFGPGTRLTVL.

The table lists this clonotype with a few counts. This chain joins TRBV24-1 and TRBJ2-3; 8 bases are a match to TRBD2. J gave up 2 bases and V 4 bases, and 7 bases lay outside the gene matches. Per the germline V gene, CDR1 is KGHDR and CDR2 is SFDVKD. The CDR3 contains 16 residues. The CDR3 DNA reads as TGTGCCACCAGTGACCAGGGACTAGGCTACACAGATACGCAGTATTTT. Its translation: CATSDQGLGYTDTQYF.

The chain recombines TRBV24-1 with TRBJ2-1, with D uncertain. Between the trimmed V and J ends, which lost 0 bases and 13 bases, there was a span of 6 bases. CDR1 is KGHDR and CDR2 is SFDVKD in the germline V gene. CDR3 length: 11 amino acids. This CDR3 reads CATSDLGPQFF. The CDR3 nucleotides are TGTGCCACCAGTGATTTGGGACCTCAGTTCTTC.

This chain uses TRBV6-6 with TRBJ2-4; D is perhaps TRBD1 (5 bases). The CDR3 runs 17 residues. CDR1 and CDR2 from the germline V gene are MNHNY and SVGAGI (reference sequence). Trimming cost V 0 bases and J 0 bases, with 12 bases left between them. The CDR3 region has the DNA TGTGCCAGCAGTTACTCCCTAGGGGTCCTAGCCAAAAACATTCAGTACTTC. The encoded protein is CASSYSLGVLAKNIQYF.

This clonotype has just a few counts. V usage is TRBV18 and J usage is TRBJ2-5; 7 positions match TRBD1. The CDR3 consists of 15 residues. Germline CDR1 and CDR2: KGHSH and LQKENI. Trimming removed 4 bases from V and 11 bases from J; junction bases left unmatched: 16. The CDR3 here is CASSLTGDAVGEQYF. The CDR3 DNA reads TGTGCCAGCTCACTAACAGGGGATGCCGTCGGGGAGCAGTACTTC.

This clonotype was observed a few times. This chain connects TRBV6-5 to TRBJ2-1, with 9 nucleotides matching TRBD2. The germline gives CDR1 MNHEY, CDR2 SVGAGI. The ends lost 6 bases at V and 5 bases at J; junction bases unmatched: 5. This CDR3 spans 14 amino acids. DNA for the CDR3: TGTGCCAGCAGCCCCAGCGGGGGGAACAATGAGCAGTTCTTC. Protein: CASSPSGGNNEQFF.

The chain combines TRBV6-2 or TRBV6-3 with TRBJ2-1, with D perhaps matching TRBD1 (6 bases). Germline loops: CDR1 MNHEY, CDR2 SVGEGT. The CDR3 is 16 amino acids. V lost 7 bases, J lost 13 bases, and 29 bases lay in between. Here the CDR3 DNA reads TGTGCCAGCAACTCTTGGAGCAGGGGTTTCCAAGAGACCCAGTTCTTC. Protein: CASNSWSRGFQETQFF.

This clonotype showed up many times. The V and J genes are TRBV7-9 and TRBJ2-7; weak D call: TRBD1 (5 bases). The CDR3 has 14 amino acids. Per the germline V gene, CDR1 is SEHNR and CDR2 is FQNEAQ (reference sequence). V dropped 5 bases and J dropped 2 bases, with 13 bases sitting between them. The DNA of the CDR3 is TGTGCCAGCAGCCCTCCCGACAGAGCCTACGAGCAGTACTTC. Translated: CASSPPDRAYEQYF.

CDR3 DNA sequence: TGTGCCAGCAGCTTATCTGGTTTAGGGCGACAGCCCCAGCATTTT. Protein product: CASSLSGLGRQPQHF. The chain employs TRBV7-2 and TRBJ1-5; D remains unclear. Germline CDR1 is SGHTA and CDR2 is FQGNSA. V was cut by 2 bases and J by 7 bases, with 15 bases left in between. CDR3 length: 15 amino acids.

This clonotype was picked up a small number of times. The chain recombines TRBV7-2 with TRBJ2-5; tentatively, D is TRBD1 (5 bases). Germline V lookup: CDR1 SGHTA, CDR2 FQGNSA. This CDR3 has 14 amino acids. Trimming left V 5 bases short and J 3 bases short, with 13 bases between. The CDR3 DNA follows: TGTGCCAGCAGCCCCACAGGACCTGAAGAGACCCAGTACTTC. Protein product: CASSPTGPEETQYF.

The chain has TRBV5-1 and TRBJ2-5, with TRBD2 as a possible D gene (5 bases). The CDR3 covers 13 residues. The germline V gene encodes CDR1 SGHRS and CDR2 YFSETQ. Trimming cost V 0 bases and J 5 bases, with 8 bases left between them. CDR3 in amino acids: CASSLGLTETQYF. In DNA form, the CDR3 reads TGCGCCAGCAGCTTGGGACTAACGGAGACCCAGTACTTC.

The chain links TRBV7-2 to TRBJ2-3, with D uncertain. Germline V gene data show CDR1 as SGHTA and CDR2 as FQGNSA. Trimming took off 10 bases at V and 4 bases at J, with 15 bases between the two ends. The CDR3 is made up of 13 amino acids. The CDR3, as DNA: TGTGCCACTTCGGCAGGTTCAGCAGATACGCAGTATTTT. This translates into CATSAGSADTQYF.

Note on this clonotype: An end of the junction differs from the germline gene, which may be a read error. The chain couples TRBV20-1 to TRBJ2-3; 8 bases line up with TRBD2. The CDR3 runs 16 residues. Germline values: CDR1 DFQATT, CDR2 SNEGSKA (reference sequence). CDR3 residues: CSPRRGGLRSTDTQYF. CDR3 coding DNA: TGCAGTCCTAGACGGGGGGGTTTAAGGAGCACAGATACGCAGTATTTT.

This clonotype was detected a few times. V usage is TRBV5-1 and J usage is TRBJ2-1; 9 bases line up with TRBD1. This CDR3 comprises 15 residues. Trimming removed 4 bases from V and 1 base from J; junction bases left unmatched: 3. Germline CDR1 SGHRS, CDR2 YFSETQ. CDR3 sequence (DNA): TGCGCCAGCAGCGGGGACAGGGCATCCTACAATGAGCAGTTCTTC. It codes for CASSGDRASYNEQFF.